This entry is about one TCR beta chain. Its antigen remains unidentified. Some clones are missing from TCRdb's copy, which holds only in-frame ones; the method was immunoSEQ multiplex PCR. The data hold over 25,000 clones, with approximately 76% observed a single time. The sample is drawn from a study of CD4 T cells in relation to SARS-CoV-2 and coronaviruses. Study results and caveats: About 65% of donors had memory CD4+ clonotypes crossrecognizing SARS-CoV-2 and common cold coronavirus spike.

Germline V gene data show CDR1 as SGHAT and CDR2 as FQNNGV. CDR3 length equals 14 residues. With 10 bases removed from V and 4 bases from J, the gap between germline ends came to 16 bases. The unexposed donors gave CD4+ T cells in about 2011-2019, prior to COVID-19. Isolation of CD4+ T cells took place after approximately 10 days in culture. Unexposed-donor CD4+ T cells were probed with SARS-CoV-2 S/N and four cold-coronavirus spikes, cells permitting. This receptor was taken from a human donor in good health. V gene TRBV11-2 combines with J gene TRBJ2-2, with a tentative D call TRBD2 (5 bases). The sample was CD4+ T cells from PBMCs, cultured in vitro. The DNA of the CDR3 is TGTGCCACCTCGGAGAGGGCCGTCACCGGGGAGCTGTTTTTT. Its protein is CATSERAVTGELFF.